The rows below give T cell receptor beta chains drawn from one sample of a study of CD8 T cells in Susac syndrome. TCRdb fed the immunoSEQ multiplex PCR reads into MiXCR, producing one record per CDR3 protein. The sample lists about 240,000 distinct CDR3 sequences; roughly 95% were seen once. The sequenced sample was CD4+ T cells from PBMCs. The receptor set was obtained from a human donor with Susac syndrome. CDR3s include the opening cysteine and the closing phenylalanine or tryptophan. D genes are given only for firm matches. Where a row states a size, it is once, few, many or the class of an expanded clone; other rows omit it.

cdr3_nt: TGCGCCAGCAGCCGGTCCGCCGGGATCCCAGGGAGCATTCAGTACTTC
cdr3_aa: CASSRSAGIPGSIQYF
j_call: TRBJ2-4
v_call: TRBV4-1
d_call: .
clone_size: .

cdr3_nt: TGCAGTGCTAGAGATACGGGACACTACAATGAGCAGTTCTTC
cdr3_aa: CSARDTGHYNEQFF
j_call: TRBJ2-1
v_call: TRBV20-1
d_call: .
clone_size: .

cdr3_nt: TGTGCCAGCACTCAGGGGAAGACAGGGGGCGCTGGAACTGAAGCTTTCTTT
cdr3_aa: CASTQGKTGGAGTEAFF
j_call: TRBJ1-1
v_call: TRBV27
d_call: TRBD1
clone_size: .

cdr3_nt: TGTGCCAGCTCACCCCAACTGGGACAGGCGGAGACCCAGTACTTC
cdr3_aa: CASSPQLGQAETQYF
j_call: TRBJ2-5
v_call: TRBV18
d_call: TRBD1
clone_size: once

cdr3_nt: TGTGCCAGCAGTTTCAAGGAGCCCCAGCATTTT
cdr3_aa: CASSFKEPQHF
j_call: TRBJ1-5
v_call: TRBV28
d_call: .
clone_size: .

cdr3_nt: TGTGCCAGCAGTCTTGAACAGGGGAGAGTCAAAAACATTCAGTACTTC
cdr3_aa: CASSLEQGRVKNIQYF
j_call: TRBJ2-4
v_call: TRBV12-3/TRBV12-4
d_call: TRBD1
clone_size: .

cdr3_nt: TGTGCCAGCAGTTCCCGAAGGGGTGACCCCTACGAGCAGTACTTC
cdr3_aa: CASSSRRGDPYEQYF
j_call: TRBJ2-7
v_call: TRBV12-3/TRBV12-4
d_call: .
clone_size: .

cdr3_nt: TGTGCCACCAGTGTAAGGGGAGAGACCCAGTACTTC
cdr3_aa: CATSVRGETQYF
j_call: TRBJ2-5
v_call: TRBV24-1
d_call: .
clone_size: .

cdr3_nt: TGTGCCAGCAGCCCTGACTGGAGCGGGGAGTGGAACAATGAGCAGTTCTTC
cdr3_aa: CASSPDWSGEWNNEQFF
j_call: TRBJ2-1
v_call: TRBV12-3/TRBV12-4
d_call: TRBD2
clone_size: .

cdr3_nt: TGTGCCAGCAGCCAAGAACTCGCGACACAAAACACTGAAGCTTTCTTT
cdr3_aa: CASSQELATQNTEAFF
j_call: TRBJ1-1
v_call: TRBV14
d_call: .
clone_size: .

cdr3_nt: TGTGCCAGCAGCCCCCGGACTAGTAGAAACATTCAGTACTTC
cdr3_aa: CASSPRTSRNIQYF
j_call: TRBJ2-4
v_call: TRBV3-1
d_call: TRBD2
clone_size: .